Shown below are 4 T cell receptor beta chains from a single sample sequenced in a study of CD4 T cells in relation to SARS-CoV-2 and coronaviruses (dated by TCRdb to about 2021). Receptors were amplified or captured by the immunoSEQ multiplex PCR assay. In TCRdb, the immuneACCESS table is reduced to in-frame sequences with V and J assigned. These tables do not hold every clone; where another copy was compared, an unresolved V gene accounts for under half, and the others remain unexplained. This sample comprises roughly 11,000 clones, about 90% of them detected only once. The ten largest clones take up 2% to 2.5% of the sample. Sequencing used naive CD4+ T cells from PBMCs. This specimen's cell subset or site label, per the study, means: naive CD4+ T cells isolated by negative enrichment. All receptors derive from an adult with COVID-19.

CDR3 nucleotides: TGTGCCAGCACCCGGGCTTTGGGAACCTACGAGCAGTACTTC. This sequence encodes CASTRALGTYEQYF. The V call is TRBV7-2, the J call TRBJ2-7, with unresolved D. The ends were cut back, 7 bases at V and 2 bases at J, with 15 bases in the middle. This CDR3 is 14 amino acids long. Germline CDR1 is SGHTA and CDR2 is FQGNSA.

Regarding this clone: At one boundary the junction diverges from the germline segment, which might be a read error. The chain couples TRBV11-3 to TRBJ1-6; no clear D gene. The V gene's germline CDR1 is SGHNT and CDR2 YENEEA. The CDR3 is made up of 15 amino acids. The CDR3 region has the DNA TGTGCCAGCAGCTTAGATCGCGCGGGGAATTCATCCCTCCACTTT. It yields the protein CASSLDRAGNSSLHF.

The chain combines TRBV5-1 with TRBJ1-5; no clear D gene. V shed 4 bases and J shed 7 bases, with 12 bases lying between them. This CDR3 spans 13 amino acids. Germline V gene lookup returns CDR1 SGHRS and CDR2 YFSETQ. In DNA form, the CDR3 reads TGCGCCAGCAGCCAAAGACCAGAACAGCCCCAGCATTTT. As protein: CASSQRPEQPQHF. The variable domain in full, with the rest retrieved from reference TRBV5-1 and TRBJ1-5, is KAGVTQTPRYLIKTRGQQVTLSCSPISGHRSVSWYQQTPGQGLQFLFEYFSETQRNKGNFPGRFSGRQFSNSRSEMNVSTLELGDSALYLCASSQRPEQPQHFGDGTRLSIL.

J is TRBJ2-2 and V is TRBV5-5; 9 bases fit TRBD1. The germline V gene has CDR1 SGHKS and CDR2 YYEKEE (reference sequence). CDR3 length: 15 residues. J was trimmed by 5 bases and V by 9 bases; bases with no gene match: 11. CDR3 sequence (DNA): TGTGCCACCCGGGCCCGGACAGGGGCGACCGGGGAGCTGTTTTTT. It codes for CATRARTGATGELFF. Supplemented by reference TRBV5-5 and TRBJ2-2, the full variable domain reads DAGVTQSPTHLIKTRGQQVTLRCSPISGHKSVSWYQQVLGQGPQFIFQYYEKEERGRGNFPDRFSARQFPNYSSELNVNALLLGDSALYLCATRARTGATGELFFGEGSRLTVL.